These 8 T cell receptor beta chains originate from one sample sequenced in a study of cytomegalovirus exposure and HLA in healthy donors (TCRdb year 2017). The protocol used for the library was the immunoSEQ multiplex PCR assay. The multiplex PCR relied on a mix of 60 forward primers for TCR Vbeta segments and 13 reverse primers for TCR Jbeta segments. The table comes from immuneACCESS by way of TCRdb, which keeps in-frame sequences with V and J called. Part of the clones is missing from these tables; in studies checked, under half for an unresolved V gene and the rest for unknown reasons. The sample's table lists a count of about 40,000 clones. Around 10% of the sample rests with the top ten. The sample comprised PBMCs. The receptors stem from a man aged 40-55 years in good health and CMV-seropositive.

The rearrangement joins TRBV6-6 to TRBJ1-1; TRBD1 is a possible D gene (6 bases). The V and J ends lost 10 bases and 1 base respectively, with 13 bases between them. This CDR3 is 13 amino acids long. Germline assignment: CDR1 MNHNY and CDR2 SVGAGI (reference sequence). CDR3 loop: CATSDRTNTEAFF. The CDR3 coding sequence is TGTGCCACCTCGGACAGAACGAACACTGAAGCTTTCTTT.

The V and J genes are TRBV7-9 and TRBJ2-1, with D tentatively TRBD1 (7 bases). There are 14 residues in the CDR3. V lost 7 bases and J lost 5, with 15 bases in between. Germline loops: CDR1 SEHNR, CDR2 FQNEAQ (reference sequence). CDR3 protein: CASTRGERDNEQFF. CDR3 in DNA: TGTGCCAGCACCAGGGGGGAGCGGGACAATGAGCAGTTCTTC.

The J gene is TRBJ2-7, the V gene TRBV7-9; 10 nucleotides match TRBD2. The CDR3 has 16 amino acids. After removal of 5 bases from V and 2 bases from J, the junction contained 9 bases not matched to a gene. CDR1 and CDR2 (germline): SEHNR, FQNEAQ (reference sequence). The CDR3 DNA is TGTGCCAGCAGCGATAGCGGGAGGCCTTCCGCCTACGAGCAGTACTTC. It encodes CASSDSGRPSAYEQYF.

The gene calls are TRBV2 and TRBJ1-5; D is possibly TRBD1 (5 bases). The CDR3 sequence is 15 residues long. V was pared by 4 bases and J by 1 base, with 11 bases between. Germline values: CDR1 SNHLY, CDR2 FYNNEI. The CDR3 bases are TGTGCCAGCAGTGCCACCGACAGAAGCAATCAGCCCCAGCATTTT. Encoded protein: CASSATDRSNQPQHF. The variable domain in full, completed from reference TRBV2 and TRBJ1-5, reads EPEVTQTPSHQVTQMGQEVILRCVPISNHLYFYWYRQILGQKVEFLVSFYNNEISEKSEIFDDQFSVERPDGSNFTLKIRSTKLEDSAMYFCASSATDRSNQPQHFGDGTRLSIL.

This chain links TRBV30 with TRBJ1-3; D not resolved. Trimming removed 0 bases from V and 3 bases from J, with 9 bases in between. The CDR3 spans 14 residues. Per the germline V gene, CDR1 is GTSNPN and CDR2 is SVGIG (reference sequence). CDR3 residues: CAWSVPSFGNTIYF. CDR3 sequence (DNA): TGTGCCTGGAGTGTACCGAGTTTTGGAAACACCATATATTTT. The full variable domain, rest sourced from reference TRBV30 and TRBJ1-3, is SQTIHQWPATLVQPVGSPLSLECTVEGTSNPNLYWYRQAAGRGLQLLFYSVGIGQISSEVPQNLSASRPQDRQFILSSKKLLLSDSGFYLCAWSVPSFGNTIYFGEGSWLTVV.

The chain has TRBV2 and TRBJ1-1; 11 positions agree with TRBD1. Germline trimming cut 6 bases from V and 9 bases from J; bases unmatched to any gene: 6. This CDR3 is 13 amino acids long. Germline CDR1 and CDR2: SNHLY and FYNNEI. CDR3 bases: TGTGCCAGCAGAGGGGTGGACAGGGGGCAAGCTTTCTTT. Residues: CASRGVDRGQAFF.

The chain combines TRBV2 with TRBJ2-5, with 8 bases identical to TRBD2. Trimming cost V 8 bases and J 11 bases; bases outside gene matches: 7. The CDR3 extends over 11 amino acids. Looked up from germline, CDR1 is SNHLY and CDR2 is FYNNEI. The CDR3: CASGFGRGQYF. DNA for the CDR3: TGTGCCAGCGGATTCGGGAGGGGACAGTACTTC.

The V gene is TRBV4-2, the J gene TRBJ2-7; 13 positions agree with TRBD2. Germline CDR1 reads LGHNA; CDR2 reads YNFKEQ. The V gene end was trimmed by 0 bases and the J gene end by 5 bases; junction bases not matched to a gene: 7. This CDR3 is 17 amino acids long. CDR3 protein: CASSQELAGGPGHEQYF. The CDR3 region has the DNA TGTGCCAGCAGCCAAGAACTAGCGGGAGGGCCAGGGCACGAGCAGTACTTC.